This T cell receptor (beta chain) was documented in a study of cytomegalovirus exposure and HLA in healthy donors. Study-level background: Samples from HLA-typed donors yielded approximately 88 million unique TCRs in an early data release. Study observations and caveats: Some TCR beta chains (more than 150 of them) were listed as cytomegalovirus-associated.

The CDR3 is 13 amino acids. Germline V CDR1 and CDR2: ENHRY, SYGVKD. Trimming pared 8 bases from V and 4 bases from J, leaving 14 bases between. Amplification used 60 Vbeta primers and 13 Jbeta primers. In the original processing: An analysis that came later counted some 85 million unique TCR beta chains, approximately 10 million shared. The table came from immunoSEQ multiplex PCR; TCRdb's copy has only in-frame clones and leaves some out. V, J and clone size derive from that table, while D and trimming were established from the DNA sequence. The data contain 65,000 to 75,000 clones, roughly two thirds of them singletons. In the case of this clone: Antigen specificity is unknown.

The specimen sequenced was PBMCs. The sequence came from a woman aged 25 to 39 in good health and CMV-seronegative. The chain recombines TRBV10-3 with TRBJ1-2; D possibly corresponds to TRBD1 (6 bases). CDR3 coding DNA: TGTGCCATCTCCGTCACAGGGAGCTATGGCTACACCTTC. Protein product: CAISVTGSYGYTF.